This T cell receptor beta chain originates from a study of control samples from healthy donors and cancer patients. The protocol was immunoSEQ multiplex PCR, while the TCRdb copy is restricted to in-frame clones and leaves out a portion. The sample records approximately 100,000 clones, about 89% being singletons. V was clipped by 5 bases and J by 0 bases, with 10 bases between them. Germline-derived CDR1 and CDR2 are SQVTM and ANQGSEA. This CDR3 spans 13 amino acids. This receptor was identified in a man in his thirties or forties in good health. The V and J genes are TRBV29-1 and TRBJ1-1; D not resolved. The sequenced sample consisted of blood. The CDR3 nucleotides are TGCAGCGTTTGTACATTAATGAACACTGAAGCTTTCTTT. It yields the protein CSVCTLMNTEAFF.